The rows below give T cell receptor beta chains drawn from one sample of a study of blood T cell repertoires in COVID-19. Profiled with immunoSEQ multiplex PCR; TCRdb holds only in-frame clones, not every one. The sample holds fewer than 150,000 clones; roughly 79% are singletons and the top ten take 11%. The specimen was peripheral blood. The receptor source for this set is a human donor in a cohort sampled during active COVID-19. Both conserved end residues are part of each CDR3.

v_call cdr3_aa
TRBV5-6 CASSLRGQGYEKLFF
TRBV7-2 CASSLGSGSYEQYF
TRBV6-1 CASSAETGMSNQPQHF
TRBV9 CASSGGGGRTQNTEAFF
TRBV2 CASRRGLAGTFYEQYF
TRBV3-1/TRBV3-2 CASSLQYANTEAFF
TRBV6-6 CASSLTGRGNQPQHF
TRBV28 CASSSHLGGTGANVLTF
TRBV7-8 CASSSRTGQSYEQYF
TRBV4-1 CASSQDWFDRGASGYTF
TRBV5-1 CASSLGPDQGGYTF
TRBV10-1 CASSEGQDYTEAFF
TRBV7-7 CASGPDRIPYEQYF
TRBV3-1/TRBV3-2 CASSQGRGGFETQYF
TRBV28 CATYPGGNSYEQYF
TRBV9 CASSAGLAEETQYF
TRBV5-1 CASSLSGTGSAFFNSPLHF
TRBV27 CASSPWVAGGNSYNEQFF
TRBV5-1 CASSPSDTNTEAFF
TRBV20-1 CSAQHQETQYF